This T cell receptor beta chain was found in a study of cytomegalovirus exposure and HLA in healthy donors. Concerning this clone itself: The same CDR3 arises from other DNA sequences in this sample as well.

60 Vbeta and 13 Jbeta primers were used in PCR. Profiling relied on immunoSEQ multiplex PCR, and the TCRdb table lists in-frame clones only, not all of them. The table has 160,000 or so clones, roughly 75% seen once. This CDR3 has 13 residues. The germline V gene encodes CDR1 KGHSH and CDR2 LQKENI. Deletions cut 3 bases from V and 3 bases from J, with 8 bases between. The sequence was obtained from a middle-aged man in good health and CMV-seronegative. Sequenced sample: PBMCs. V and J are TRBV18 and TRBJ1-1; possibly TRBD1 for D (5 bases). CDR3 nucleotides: TGTGCCAGCTCACCCCAGGGTCACACTGAAGCTTTCTTT. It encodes CASSPQGHTEAFF.